The 16 T cell receptor beta chains reported below all come from one sample, sequenced in a study of blood T cells in healthy people across ages. The use of a sample-barcoded 5' primer and a J-beta primer mix characterized a second PCR of 7 to 11 cycles. TCRdb fed the 5' RACE reads into MiXCR, producing one record per CDR3 protein. The data contain about 1,800,000 distinct CDR3 sequences, 28% of them seen just once; the ten biggest clones take up about 8%. Sequenced material: blood. These TCRs come from a woman aged 25 to 45 in good health.

The count of this clonotype is one. J is TRBJ2-1 and V is TRBV7-2, with TRBD2 identical over 14 bases. CDR1 and CDR2 from the germline V gene are SGHTA and FQGNSA. The CDR3 totals 15 residues. V dropped 8 bases and J dropped 8; count of bases not matched to a gene: 8. The CDR3 loop reads CASVAPGLAGDEQFF. Written as DNA, the CDR3 is TGTGCCAGCGTCGCCCCGGGACTAGCGGGAGATGAGCAGTTCTTC.

This clonotype was seen only once. This chain uses TRBV7-9 with TRBJ2-1, with D perhaps TRBD1 (6 bases). The CDR3 extends over 15 amino acids. The V gene's germline CDR1 is SEHNR and CDR2 FQNEAQ (reference sequence). The germline V and J ends were trimmed by 2 bases and 6 bases, with 14 bases remaining between them. The CDR3 protein is CASSLRGIGGNEQFF. CDR3 sequence (DNA): TGTGCCAGCAGCTTAAGGGGGATAGGGGGCAATGAGCAGTTCTTC.

In its sample, this clonotype was seen many times. The V call is TRBV7-9, the J call TRBJ1-1; D remains ambiguous. V lost 2 bases and J 1 base, leaving 5 bases between the germline ends. This CDR3 is built from 13 residues. Germline V gene sequence: CDR1 SEHNR, CDR2 FQNEAQ (reference sequence). The CDR3 loop reads CASSLWENTEAFF. CDR3 coding DNA: TGTGCCAGCAGCTTATGGGAGAACACTGAAGCTTTCTTT.

This clonotype was recorded a few times. V is TRBV3-1 and J is TRBJ1-2, with D unresolved. This CDR3 has 12 residues. Trimming removed 3 bases from V and 6 bases from J, with 8 bases in between. Germline V CDR1 and CDR2: LGHDT, YNNKEL (reference sequence). CDR3 DNA: TGTGCCAGCAGCCACGGACGGGATGGCTACACCTTC. As protein: CASSHGRDGYTF.

This clonotype has a handful of counts. This chain links TRBV27 with TRBJ2-7; D gene uncertain. The CDR3 is 13 amino acids. Germline CDR1 MNHEY, CDR2 SMNVEV (reference sequence). Trimming took 2 bases from V and 7 from J, leaving 12 bases between them. The CDR3 DNA sequence: TGTGCCAGCAGTTTACTCCCAGCGAGGGAGCAGTACTTC. Encoded protein: CASSLLPAREQYF.

V usage is TRBV10-3 and J usage is TRBJ1-5, with D possibly being TRBD1 (5 bases). Germline V lookup: CDR1 ENHRY, CDR2 SYGVKD. Trimming took 7 bases from V and 6 from J, leaving 13 bases between them. The CDR3 is 13 residues long. This CDR3 is CAIKGVVGQPQHF. CDR3 coding DNA: TGTGCCATCAAAGGGGTGGTCGGTCAGCCCCAGCATTTT.

This chain joins TRBV5-5 and TRBJ1-1; possibly TRBD1 for D (5 bases). Germline V gene data show CDR1 as SGHKS and CDR2 as YYEKEE (reference sequence). The CDR3 is 14 residues long. V was pared by 4 bases and J by 6 bases, with 16 bases between. The CDR3 is CASSSRVERAEAFF. As DNA, the CDR3 is TGTGCCAGCAGCAGCAGGGTGGAGAGAGCTGAAGCTTTCTTT.

This clonotype occurred a few times. The chain uses TRBV11-2 and TRBJ2-1, with no clear D. This CDR3 contains 15 residues. The germline V gene encodes CDR1 SGHAT and CDR2 FQNNGV. Trimming removed 0 bases from V and 4 bases from J, with 10 bases in between. The CDR3 region is CASSLDRTPYNEQFF. The CDR3 DNA is TGTGCCAGCAGCTTAGATCGTACCCCTTACAATGAGCAGTTCTTC.

Notes on this clonotype: A single base separates this from a much larger clone, so it may be a read error. The chain links TRBV9 to TRBJ2-7, with TRBD2 as a possible D gene (6 bases). This CDR3 spans 15 amino acids. CDR1 SGDLS and CDR2 YYNGEE come from the germline V gene. Trimming left V 1 base short and J 2 bases short, with 13 bases between. The CDR3 protein is CASSVCPPGAYEQYF. DNA of the CDR3: TGTGCCAGCAGCGTATGCCCCCCGGGGGCCTACGAGCAGTACTTC.

This clonotype has only a few counts. The chain carries TRBV12-3 or TRBV12-4 and TRBJ2-3; D possibly corresponds to TRBD1 (5 bases). V was trimmed by 4 bases and J by 1 base, leaving 18 bases between them. The CDR3 totals 17 residues. CDR3 coding DNA: TGTGCCAGCAGTTCCTTCGCTTCAGGGTACGGCACAGATACGCAGTATTTT. Translating it yields CASSSFASGYGTDTQYF.

The genes are TRBV2 and TRBJ2-1; no definite D call. Germline V gene sequence: CDR1 SNHLY, CDR2 FYNNEI. The V gene lost 3 bases and the J gene lost 0 bases, with 6 bases spanning the gap. The CDR3 contains 14 residues. The CDR3 nucleotides are TGTGCCAGCAGTGACGCGAGCTCCTACAATGAGCAGTTCTTC. Translating gives CASSDASSYNEQFF.

The rearrangement uses TRBV20-1 and TRBJ1-6; D remains unclear. This CDR3 comprises 15 residues. Deletions cut 0 bases from V and 10 bases from J, with 16 bases between. The V gene's germline CDR1 is DFQATT and CDR2 SNEGSKA (reference sequence). The CDR3, as DNA: TGCAGTGCTAGAGAGGAGAACAGCGTGAGGTCACCCCTCCACTTT. Translated, it gives CSAREENSVRSPLHF.

This clonotype was observed at least ten times. The chain joins TRBV7-2 to TRBJ2-3; D is possibly TRBD2 (6 bases). This CDR3 has 13 amino acids. Trimming took off 5 bases at V and 5 bases at J, with 11 bases between the two ends. Germline loops: CDR1 SGHTA, CDR2 FQGNSA. The CDR3 region is CASSRTIKDTQYF. In DNA form, the CDR3 reads TGTGCCAGCAGCCGGACTATTAAAGATACGCAGTATTTT.

This clonotype was detected only a few times. V gene TRBV29-1 combines with J gene TRBJ2-1; possible D gene TRBD2, 6 bases. With 6 bases removed from V and 7 bases from J, the gap between germline ends came to 16 bases. Germline values: CDR1 SQVTM, CDR2 ANQGSEA. This CDR3 has 13 amino acids. CDR3 sequence: CSVVTRMINEQFF. The CDR3 nucleotides read TGCAGCGTCGTGACTAGGATGATAAATGAGCAGTTCTTC.

The V gene is TRBV7-2, the J gene TRBJ2-3; no definite D call. Germline V gives CDR1 SGHTA, CDR2 FQGNSA. This CDR3 spans 14 amino acids. Trimming removed 3 bases from V and 1 base from J, with 8 bases in between. CDR3 nucleotide sequence: TGTGCCAGCAGCTTTCGAGTGGGCACAGATACGCAGTATTTT. Protein product: CASSFRVGTDTQYF.

This clonotype came up a few times. This rearrangement joins TRBV18 to TRBJ2-7; D is perhaps TRBD1 or TRBD2 (6 bases each). Trimming stripped 4 bases from V and 2 bases from J, with 15 bases between. Germline CDR1 and CDR2: KGHSH and LQKENI. This CDR3 contains 15 residues. The DNA for the CDR3 is TGTGCCAGCTCACGACGGGGGCAGGGAGCCTACGAGCAGTACTTC. Its translation: CASSRRGQGAYEQYF.